The 23 T cell receptor beta chains given below trace back to one sample, sequenced in a study of cytomegalovirus exposure and HLA in healthy donors. Researchers ran the PCR with 60 Vbeta and 13 Jbeta primers. TCRdb's copy holds only in-frame clones and misses some; the assay was immunoSEQ multiplex PCR. The profile shows approximately 150,000 clones, roughly 79% of them singletons. The sample comprised PBMCs. These receptors all stem from a young woman in good health and CMV-seropositive.

The rearrangement links TRBV19 to TRBJ2-7; D perhaps matches TRBD1 (6 bases). Per the germline V gene, CDR1 is LNHDA and CDR2 is SQIVND (reference sequence). V was clipped by 5 bases and J by 1 base, with 12 bases between them. This CDR3 region has 14 residues. Here the CDR3 reads CASSGSRGSYEQYF. As DNA, the CDR3 is TGTGCCAGTAGTGGAAGCAGGGGTTCCTACGAGCAGTACTTC.

This rearrangement joins TRBV5-1 to TRBJ2-5, with TRBD2 matching over 8 bases. The end of the DNA aligns better with TRBJ2-7, so the J call may be wrong. Looked up from germline, CDR1 is SGHRS and CDR2 is YFSETQ. The CDR3 has 15 residues. The CDR3 bases are TGCGCCAGCAGCTTGGGACCGGGGGGGACCTACGAGCAGTACTTC. Translating gives CASSLGPGGTYEQYF.

This chain joins TRBV19 and TRBJ1-1; D is uncertain. The CDR3 has 13 residues. CDR1 and CDR2 (germline): LNHDA, SQIVND (reference sequence). V was shortened by 10 bases and J by 3 bases, with 15 bases between the two germline ends. The CDR3 sequence: CATSPRRDTEAFF. In DNA form, the CDR3 reads TGTGCCACAAGCCCGAGGAGGGACACTGAAGCTTTCTTT.

This clone was counted a few times. The sample has other DNA sequences that encode this CDR3 too. The chain couples TRBV18 to TRBJ1-2; unclear D gene. The length of the CDR3 is 13 residues. Trimming shortened V by 2 bases and J by 2 bases, and 6 bases separated the two germline ends. Germline lookup yields CDR1 KGHSH and CDR2 LQKENI. The CDR3 sequence: CASSPGQNYGYTF. The CDR3, as DNA: TGTGCCAGCTCACCAGGGCAGAACTATGGCTACACCTTC.

This chain joins TRBV5-1 and TRBJ2-5, with a possible D match to TRBD2 (7 bases). Trimming shortened V by 4 bases and J by 0 bases, and 13 bases separated the two germline ends. The CDR3 covers 15 residues. Germline values: CDR1 SGHRS, CDR2 YFSETQ. CDR3 protein: CASSPEGGYQETQYF. The DNA of the CDR3 is TGCGCCAGCAGCCCGGAGGGGGGGTACCAAGAGACCCAGTACTTC.

The rearrangement uses TRBV7-8 and TRBJ1-2, with 7 bases lining up with TRBD1. Germline lookup yields CDR1 SGHVS and CDR2 FQNEAQ. The V and J ends lost 4 bases and 7 bases, in that order; junction bases with no gene match: 15. CDR3 length equals 16 residues. CDR3 in DNA: TGTGCCAGCAGCTACCTCCAGACAGGGCCTCGTGTTGGCTACACCTTC. Encoded protein: CASSYLQTGPRVGYTF. The variable domain in full, with the rest retrieved from reference TRBV7-8 and TRBJ1-2, is GAGVSQSPRYKVAKRGQDVALRCDPISGHVSLFWYQQALGQGPEFLTYFQNEAQLDKSGLPSDRFFAERPEGSVSTLKIQRTQQEDSAVYLCASSYLQTGPRVGYTFGSGTRLTVV.

The chain uses TRBV13 and TRBJ2-7, with 12 bases identical to TRBD1. In germline, CDR1 is PRHDT, CDR2 FYEKMQ (reference sequence). CDR3 size: 15 residues. J lost 5 bases, V lost 5 bases, and 7 bases had no gene match. The chain's CDR3 is CASSRVGTGGNEQYF. The CDR3 bases are TGTGCCAGCAGCAGAGTCGGGACAGGGGGCAACGAGCAGTACTTC. Full variable domain (rest looked up from reference TRBV13 and TRBJ2-7): AAGVIQSPRHLIKEKRETATLKCYPIPRHDTVYWYQQGPGQDPQFLISFYEKMQSDKGSIPDRFSAQQFSDYHSELNMSSLELGDSALYFCASSRVGTGGNEQYFGPGTRLTVT.

The V gene is TRBV18, the J gene TRBJ1-4; 7 bases map to TRBD1. Germline CDR1 KGHSH, CDR2 LQKENI. Trimming took 3 bases from V and 7 from J; bases not matched to a gene: 11. The CDR3 contains 16 residues. The DNA of the CDR3 is TGTGCCAGCTCACCGCAGAACAGGGGAGTACTTGAAAAACTGTTTTTT. It codes for CASSPQNRGVLEKLFF.

The chain has TRBV11-2 and TRBJ1-1; D remains ambiguous. This CDR3 contains 14 residues. Germline V gives CDR1 SGHAT, CDR2 FQNNGV. Trimming removed 0 bases at V and 3 bases at J, with 8 bases between. CDR3 region: CASSLEVRDTEAFF. In nucleotides, the CDR3 is TGTGCCAGCAGCTTAGAGGTTCGGGACACTGAAGCTTTCTTT.

The chain is built from TRBV19 and TRBJ1-1, with D perhaps matching TRBD1 (6 bases). The CDR3 has 17 residues. Germline V CDR1 and CDR2: LNHDA, SQIVND (reference sequence). Trimming stripped 4 bases from V and 2 bases from J, with 20 bases between. The CDR3 reads CASSTGGHTPENTEAFF. CDR3 coding DNA: TGTGCCAGTAGTACCGGGGGGCATACCCCAGAAAACACTGAAGCTTTCTTT.

The chain couples TRBV6-5 to TRBJ2-3; 7 nucleotides line up with TRBD2. The CDR3 spans 15 residues. Looked up from germline, CDR1 is MNHEY and CDR2 is SVGAGI. V dropped 5 bases and J dropped 2; count of bases not matched to a gene: 7. DNA for the CDR3: TGTGCCAGCAGTCCCGGGGGAGGGGCCACAGATACGCAGTATTTT. It translates to CASSPGGGATDTQYF.

The chain joins TRBV2 to TRBJ1-4; weak D call: TRBD1 (5 bases). This CDR3 region has 14 residues. Germline loops: CDR1 SNHLY, CDR2 FYNNEI. V was pared by 7 bases and J by 1 base, with 10 bases between. The CDR3 region has the DNA TGTGCCAGCACAGGGATTCAAACTAATGAAAAACTGTTTTTT. Translation gives CASTGIQTNEKLFF.

This clone was picked up one time. The rearrangement uses TRBV7-8 and TRBJ2-3, with D perhaps matching TRBD2 (5 bases). Trimming removed 4 bases from V and 4 bases from J, with 15 bases in between. The germline gives CDR1 SGHVS, CDR2 FQNEAQ. This CDR3 is 15 amino acids long. The CDR3 here is CASSYARVRADTQYF. CDR3 DNA: TGTGCCAGCAGCTATGCGCGGGTTCGCGCAGATACGCAGTATTTT. Drawing the rest from reference TRBV7-8 and TRBJ2-3, the complete variable domain is GAGVSQSPRYKVAKRGQDVALRCDPISGHVSLFWYQQALGQGPEFLTYFQNEAQLDKSGLPSDRFFAERPEGSVSTLKIQRTQQEDSAVYLCASSYARVRADTQYFGPGTRLTVL.

This clone has just one count. This chain links TRBV4-3 with TRBJ2-2; 13 nucleotides match TRBD2. Germline CDR1 reads LGHNA; CDR2 reads YSLEER. Trimming at V came to 4 bases and at J to 4 bases, leaving 9 bases not matched to a gene. The CDR3 length is 18 residues. The CDR3 DNA reads TGCGCCAGCAGCCCCTCAGACGGACTAGCGGGGGCCACCGGGGAGCTGTTTTTT. It yields the protein CASSPSDGLAGATGELFF.

The V and J genes are TRBV18 and TRBJ1-4; D is unresolved. The CDR3 totals 15 residues. Looked up from germline, CDR1 is KGHSH and CDR2 is LQKENI. V lost 4 bases, J lost 5 bases, and 14 bases lay in between. The CDR3 sequence is CASSLSGVENEKLFF. CDR3 in DNA: TGTGCCAGCTCACTTTCCGGGGTGGAGAATGAAAAACTGTTTTTT. The variable domain in full, with the rest retrieved from reference TRBV18 and TRBJ1-4, is NAGVMQNPRHLVRRRGQEARLRCSPMKGHSHVYWYRQLPEEGLKFMVYLQKENIIDESGMPKERFSAEFPKEGPSILRIQQVVRGDSAAYFCASSLSGVENEKLFFGSGTQLSVL.

This clone was observed a single time. V is TRBV6-4 and J is TRBJ1-2; TRBD1 might be the D (6 bases). The CDR3 runs to 14 residues. The germline CDR1 and CDR2 sequences are MRHNA and SNTAGT. Trimming pared 0 bases from V and 3 bases from J, leaving 8 bases between. CDR3 DNA sequence: TGTGCCAGCAGTGACTCGAAGGGGGACTATGGCTACACCTTC. Translated, it gives CASSDSKGDYGYTF.

This clone was counted between two and nine times. V and J are TRBV30 and TRBJ2-7, with a tentative D call TRBD1 (5 bases). The germline V and J ends were trimmed by 5 bases and 3 bases, with 23 bases remaining between them. Germline V gives CDR1 GTSNPN, CDR2 SVGIG (reference sequence). The CDR3 covers 16 residues. In nucleotides, the CDR3 is TGTGCCTGGGGTGCATTAGGGGCGGCTTCCTACTACGAGCAGTACTTC. Translation gives CAWGALGAASYYEQYF.

Worth noting for this clone: Relative to the germline gene, one junction end is altered; a read error may explain this. This rearrangement joins TRBV9 to TRBJ1-2; tentatively, D is TRBD1 (5 bases). The CDR3 covers 14 residues. Germline V gene data show CDR1 as SGDLS and CDR2 as YYNGEE. CDR3 DNA sequence: TGTGCCAGCAGCAAGTCAGGGACTAATTATGGCTACACCTTC. This translates into CASSKSGTNYGYTF.

This clone occurred a few times. The chain has TRBV2 and TRBJ1-5, with D uncertain. V was pared by 4 bases and J by 0 bases, with 7 bases between. The CDR3 length is 14 residues. The germline V gene has CDR1 SNHLY and CDR2 FYNNEI. The CDR3 DNA is TGTGCCAGCAGTGGACAAATTAGCAATCAGCCCCAGCATTTT. Translated: CASSGQISNQPQHF.

The genes are TRBV29-1 and TRBJ1-4; 9 bases align to TRBD1. Looked up from germline, CDR1 is SQVTM and CDR2 is ANQGSEA. V was clipped by 6 bases and J by 3 bases; unmatched bases: 5. This CDR3 is 14 amino acids long. The CDR3 loop is CSVPTGGPNEKLFF. The CDR3 DNA reads TGCAGCGTCCCCACAGGGGGCCCTAATGAAAAACTGTTTTTT.

The chain links TRBV5-1 to TRBJ2-3; D may be TRBD1 (5 bases). CDR1 is SGHRS and CDR2 is YFSETQ in the germline V gene. V was clipped by 0 bases and J by 3 bases, with 11 bases between them. This CDR3 comprises 15 residues. The CDR3 is CASSLDGQRTDTQYF. Written as DNA, the CDR3 is TGCGCCAGCAGCTTGGACGGACAACGTACAGATACGCAGTATTTT.

The J gene is TRBJ1-2, the V gene TRBV12-5; D is possibly TRBD1 (5 bases). With 3 bases removed from V and 7 bases from J, the gap between germline ends came to 9 bases. Germline loops: CDR1 LGHNT, CDR2 FRNRAP. The CDR3 runs to 12 residues. The CDR3: CASGFAGLGYTF. DNA for the CDR3: TGTGCTAGTGGTTTTGCAGGGCTTGGCTACACCTTC.

The chain recombines TRBV10-1 with TRBJ2-3; 9 bases agree with TRBD1. Germline-derived CDR1 and CDR2 are WNHNN and SYGVQD (reference sequence). The CDR3 extends over 14 amino acids. Losses at the gene ends were 6 bases for V and 2 bases for J; bases not matched to a gene: 3. The chain's CDR3 is CASSRTGATDTQYF. The CDR3 nucleotides read TGCGCCAGCAGCCGGACAGGGGCCACAGATACGCAGTATTTT.